A single sample gave rise to the 17 T cell receptor beta chains below, sequenced in a study of technical replicates of blood from four donors. The assay was immunoSEQ multiplex PCR, and TCRdb's table has in-frame clones only and misses some. The data show about 75,000 clones, 97% seen once. The sample taken for sequencing was T cells isolated from PBMCs. Source of these receptors: a human donor in good health.

The V call is TRBV6-4, the J call TRBJ2-1; 14 positions match TRBD2. Germline loops: CDR1 MRHNA, CDR2 SNTAGT. J lost 9 bases, V lost 6 bases, and 7 bases had no gene match. The CDR3 spans 15 residues. As DNA, the CDR3 is TGTGCCAGCAGGGAGGGACTAGCGGGGGCTGGTGAGCAGTTCTTC. This gives the protein CASREGLAGAGEQFF.

The rearrangement joins TRBV19 to TRBJ2-6; D gene unclear. Deletions cut 0 bases from V and 4 bases from J, with 4 bases between. The CDR3 has 14 residues. Germline-derived CDR1 and CDR2 are LNHDA and SQIVND (reference sequence). The CDR3 is CASSIDTGANVLTF. As DNA, the CDR3 is TGTGCCAGTAGTATAGACACAGGGGCCAACGTCCTGACTTTC.

This clone was found once. This CDR3 reads CASSAGGGTNYGYTF. CDR3 bases: TGTGCCAGCAGCGCCGGTGGCGGCACTAACTATGGCTACACCTTC. The rearrangement links TRBV9 to TRBJ1-2; D unclear. Between the trimmed V and J ends, which lost 3 bases and 0 bases, there was a span of 12 bases. Germline V lookup: CDR1 SGDLS, CDR2 YYNGEE. This CDR3 has 15 residues.

The V call is TRBV9, the J call TRBJ2-3; D ambiguous. Trimming stripped 1 base from V and 2 bases from J, with 14 bases between. Per the germline V gene, CDR1 is SGDLS and CDR2 is YYNGEE. This CDR3 has 16 amino acids. CDR3 loop: CASSVNVGGSTDTQYF. CDR3 sequence (DNA): TGTGCCAGCAGCGTAAATGTCGGCGGCTCCACAGATACGCAGTATTTT. Complete variable domain (other parts from reference TRBV9 and TRBJ2-3): DSGVTQTPKHLITATGQRVTLRCSPRSGDLSVYWYQQSLDQGLQFLIQYYNGEERAKGNILERFSAQQFPDLHSELNLSSLELGDSALYFCASSVNVGGSTDTQYFGPGTRLTVL.

This clone appeared a few times. The chain employs TRBV30 and TRBJ1-2; TRBD1 is a possible D gene (5 bases). Trimming shortened V by 8 bases and J by 6 bases, and 16 bases separated the two germline ends. There are 12 residues in the CDR3. Germline V gene sequence: CDR1 GTSNPN, CDR2 SVGIG (reference sequence). CDR3 protein: CARQRGGDGYTF. In DNA, the CDR3 is TGTGCCCGGCAAAGGGGAGGTGATGGCTACACCTTC.

The chain uses TRBV6-5 and TRBJ2-7; D may be TRBD1 (6 bases). V was trimmed by 0 bases and J by 6 bases, leaving 15 bases between them. The CDR3 extends over 15 amino acids. Germline values: CDR1 MNHEY, CDR2 SVGAGI. CDR3 in DNA: TGTGCCAGCAGTTACTCTGGACAGAACTGGGTCGAGCAGTACTTC. Translating it yields CASSYSGQNWVEQYF.

This clone came up once. CDR3 sequence: CASSVLLAGVDEQFF. CDR3 in DNA: TGTGCCAGCAGCGTATTGCTAGCGGGAGTAGATGAGCAGTTCTTC. This chain connects TRBV9 to TRBJ2-1; 10 positions match TRBD2. The CDR3 is made up of 15 amino acids. The germline V gene encodes CDR1 SGDLS and CDR2 YYNGEE. Trimming took 1 base from V and 8 from J; bases not matched to a gene: 6.

The chain carries TRBV28 and TRBJ1-5; D unclear. Germline V gene lookup returns CDR1 MDHEN and CDR2 SYDVKM. The V end lost 6 bases, the J end lost 7 bases, and 10 bases lay between the germline ends. The CDR3 totals 12 residues. The CDR3 spells CASSSPNQPQHF. DNA of the CDR3: TGTGCCAGCAGCTCCCCTAACCAGCCCCAGCATTTT.

The chain uses TRBV5-1 and TRBJ1-2; 9 bases fit TRBD1. The CDR3 sequence is 13 residues long. Trimming removed 2 bases from V and 8 bases from J; junction bases left unmatched: 4. Germline V gene sequence: CDR1 SGHRS, CDR2 YFSETQ. The CDR3 protein is CASSFRDREGYTF. The DNA of the CDR3 is TGCGCCAGCAGCTTCCGGGACAGGGAGGGCTACACCTTC.

The V gene is TRBV7-2, the J gene TRBJ2-7; TRBD1 matches 9 bases. V lost 5 bases, J lost 7 bases, and 12 bases stayed unmatched. The CDR3 sequence is 15 residues long. Germline V gene data show CDR1 as SGHTA and CDR2 as FQGNSA. CDR3 region: CASSPGQGMFSEQYF. DNA for the CDR3: TGTGCCAGCAGCCCCGGACAGGGGATGTTTTCTGAGCAGTACTTC. Full variable domain (remainder filled in from reference TRBV7-2 and TRBJ2-7): GAGVSQSPSNKVTEKGKDVELRCDPISGHTALYWYRQSLGQGLEFLIYFQGNSAPDKSGLPSDRFSAERTGGSVSTLTIQRTQQEDSAVYLCASSPGQGMFSEQYFGPGTRLTVT.

The chain uses TRBV18 and TRBJ2-7; 7 bases map to TRBD2. CDR1 and CDR2 from the germline V gene are KGHSH and LQKENI. V lost 3 bases and J lost 5; bases outside the gene matches: 16. The CDR3 spans 17 residues. The DNA of the CDR3 is TGTGCCAGCTCACCGTTAGAAAGTCAGCGGGATGATCACGAGCAGTACTTC. Amino acids: CASSPLESQRDDHEQYF.

The chain joins TRBV6-5 to TRBJ2-7, with D possibly being TRBD2 (5 bases). This CDR3 contains 15 residues. The germline V gene has CDR1 MNHEY and CDR2 SVGAGI. Trimming cost V 4 bases and J 1 base, with 14 bases left between them. Here the CDR3 reads CASSFDKGDSYEQYF. The CDR3 region has the DNA TGTGCCAGCAGTTTTGACAAGGGAGATTCCTACGAGCAGTACTTC.

The count of this clone is one. The chain employs TRBV25-1 and TRBJ2-5; 12 bases are shared with TRBD1. V was pared by 5 bases and J by 5 bases, with 6 bases of the junction left unmatched. This CDR3 is 15 amino acids long. Per germline, CDR1 MGHDK and CDR2 SYGVNS. For the CDR3, the DNA is TGTGCCAGCAGTCCGGGACAGGGGGCGAGGGAGACCCAGTACTTC. Translated, it gives CASSPGQGARETQYF.

This chain links TRBV6-5 with TRBJ2-2; D perhaps matches TRBD2 (5 bases). Germline-derived CDR1 and CDR2 are MNHEY and SVGAGI. This CDR3 contains 14 residues. V dropped 7 bases and J dropped 4 bases, with 13 bases sitting between them. CDR3 amino acids: CASNSLGSTGELFF. The CDR3 DNA reads TGTGCCAGCAATTCGTTAGGGAGCACCGGGGAGCTGTTTTTT.

The rearrangement joins TRBV27 to TRBJ2-7; D gene unclear. Trimming cost V 5 bases and J 2 bases, with 10 bases left between them. The length of the CDR3 is 13 residues. Germline lookup yields CDR1 MNHEY and CDR2 SMNVEV (reference sequence). In DNA, the CDR3 is TGTGCCAGCAGTCCCGCTAATACCTACGAGCAGTACTTC. Its protein product is CASSPANTYEQYF.

The rearrangement links TRBV6-6 to TRBJ2-5; D is unclear. Trimming took off 7 bases at V and 1 base at J, with 10 bases between the two ends. Germline V gene lookup returns CDR1 MNHNY and CDR2 SVGAGI (reference sequence). The CDR3 is 13 residues long. CDR3 protein: CASTGWAQETQYF. CDR3 nucleotides: TGTGCCAGCACAGGCTGGGCCCAAGAGACCCAGTACTTC.

The chain recombines TRBV6-1 with TRBJ1-4; D call uncertain. Deletions cut 7 bases from V and 0 bases from J, with 6 bases between. The CDR3 is 13 residues long. CDR1 and CDR2 from the germline V gene are MNHNS and SASEGT. This CDR3 reads CASTLTTNEKLFF. CDR3 sequence (DNA): TGTGCCAGCACTTTAACAACTAATGAAAAACTGTTTTTT.